One sample yielded the 26 T cell receptor beta chains listed below, sequenced in a study of blood T cell repertoires in COVID-19. Sequencing was performed with immunoSEQ multiplex PCR; in TCRdb, only in-frame clones are kept and a portion is missing. The table has roughly 200,000 clones, roughly 77% seen once. Sequenced: peripheral blood. The source of these receptors is a man aged 70-80 years with active or convalescent COVID-19.

The rearrangement uses TRBV5-1 and TRBJ1-2; 9 nucleotides line up with TRBD1. The V gene end was trimmed by 0 bases and the J gene end by 7 bases; junction bases not matched to a gene: 4. Germline V lookup: CDR1 SGHRS, CDR2 YFSETQ. CDR3 length: 14 amino acids. CDR3 protein: CASSLGTGGGGYTF. CDR3 in DNA: TGCGCCAGCAGCTTGGGAACAGGGGGCGGTGGCTACACCTTC.

The rearrangement uses TRBV19 and TRBJ1-3, with D hard to call. The CDR3 loop spans 15 amino acids. Per the germline V gene, CDR1 is LNHDA and CDR2 is SQIVND (reference sequence). With 4 bases removed from V and 0 bases from J, the gap between germline ends came to 10 bases. The CDR3 DNA follows: TGTGCCAGTAGTAGAAACGGTGACTCTGGAAACACCATATATTTT. This codes for CASSRNGDSGNTIYF.

V usage is TRBV4-1 and J usage is TRBJ2-3, with 9 bases aligning to TRBD1. V was pared by 4 bases and J by 4 bases, with 3 bases of the junction left unmatched. This CDR3 has 14 residues. Germline CDR1 MGHRA, CDR2 YSYEKL. CDR3 nucleotides: TGCGCCAGCAGCCCGGGACAGGGCGCAGATACGCAGTATTTT. Protein product: CASSPGQGADTQYF.

V usage is TRBV18 and J usage is TRBJ2-2; TRBD1 agrees at 8 bases. CDR1 and CDR2 from the germline V gene are KGHSH and LQKENI. J lost 1 base, V lost 1 base, and 2 bases had no gene match. The CDR3 is 16 residues long. The DNA of the CDR3 is TGTGCCAGCTCACCACAGGGGACAGGGAACACCGGGGAGCTGTTTTTT. Protein sequence: CASSPQGTGNTGELFF.

The chain carries TRBV7-9 and TRBJ2-3; no firm D call. V was shortened by 7 bases and J by 3 bases, with 11 bases between the two germline ends. Germline assignment: CDR1 SEHNR and CDR2 FQNEAQ (reference sequence). CDR3 length: 13 amino acids. The CDR3 loop reads CASTHPPTDTQYF. The CDR3 DNA reads as TGTGCCAGCACACACCCCCCTACAGATACGCAGTATTTT.

The chain uses TRBV6-2 or TRBV6-3 and TRBJ1-5; the D gene is possibly TRBD1 (5 bases). The germline V and J ends were trimmed by 2 bases and 7 bases, with 9 bases remaining between them. The germline V gene has CDR1 MNHEY and CDR2 SVGEGT. This CDR3 region has 13 residues. In DNA form, the CDR3 reads TGTGCCAGCAGTTACGGGGGGAACCAGCCCCAGCATTTT. The encoded protein is CASSYGGNQPQHF.

The V gene is TRBV28, the J gene TRBJ2-1; 7 nucleotides align to TRBD2. Unmatched junction bases numbered 6, after V lost 3 bases and J lost 10 bases. CDR3 size: 13 residues. Germline V gene sequence: CDR1 MDHEN, CDR2 SYDVKM. The CDR3 loop is CASSFPQRGEQFF. In DNA form, the CDR3 reads TGTGCCAGCAGTTTTCCCCAGCGGGGAGAGCAGTTCTTC.

The V and J genes are TRBV30 and TRBJ1-5; the match to TRBD1 covers 7 bases. The CDR3 extends over 13 amino acids. The germline V gene encodes CDR1 GTSNPN and CDR2 SVGIG (reference sequence). V lost 5 bases and J lost 5; bases outside the gene matches: 6. The CDR3 bases are TGTGCCTGGGCCGCCAGGGGGGATCAGCCCCAGCATTTT. Translated: CAWAARGDQPQHF.

Here the CDR3 DNA reads TGCGCCAGCAGCGACCCCGGGACAGGACAGGAGGGCTACACCTTC. It specifies CASSDPGTGQEGYTF. The rearrangement uses TRBV5-1 and TRBJ1-2; 8 bases map to TRBD1. Germline CDR1 reads SGHRS; CDR2 reads YFSETQ. The CDR3 covers 15 residues. V dropped 4 bases and J dropped 8; count of bases not matched to a gene: 13.

In this sample, this clone turned up a few times. This chain links TRBV6-2 or TRBV6-3 with TRBJ1-5, with no clear D. The CDR3 covers 16 residues. V was pared by 2 bases and J by 5 bases, with 16 bases between. Germline V gene data show CDR1 as MNHEY and CDR2 as SVGEGT. Here the CDR3 DNA reads TGTGCCAGCAGTTACCGGGGTTCGGGGTATGATCAGCCCCAGCATTTT. Translated: CASSYRGSGYDQPQHF.

The chain couples TRBV12-3 or TRBV12-4 to TRBJ2-7; D call uncertain. CDR3 size: 11 residues. V lost 4 bases and J lost 7, with 8 bases in between. CDR3 amino acids: CASSSLQEQYF. CDR3 DNA: TGTGCCAGCAGTTCATTACAGGAGCAGTACTTC.

This rearrangement joins TRBV14 to TRBJ2-1; TRBD2 matches at 13 bases. Looked up from germline, CDR1 is SGHDN and CDR2 is FVKESK. V was pared by 4 bases and J by 1 base, with 4 bases of the junction left unmatched. This CDR3 region has 17 residues. The CDR3 region is CASSPGLAGASYNEQFF. Written as DNA, the CDR3 is TGTGCCAGCAGCCCCGGACTAGCGGGAGCGTCCTACAATGAGCAGTTCTTC.

This rearrangement joins TRBV7-2 to TRBJ1-2; no definite D call. This CDR3 contains 14 residues. Germline lookup yields CDR1 SGHTA and CDR2 FQGNSA. With 1 base removed from V and 2 bases from J, the gap between germline ends came to 8 bases. CDR3 loop: CASSLDRENYGYTF. CDR3 nucleotides: TGTGCCAGCAGCTTAGATCGGGAAAACTATGGCTACACCTTC.

The chain joins TRBV20-1 to TRBJ2-1; D gene unclear. This CDR3 contains 11 residues. Germline CDR1 and CDR2: DFQATT and SNEGSKA (reference sequence). V lost 6 bases and J lost 4, with 7 bases in between. The CDR3 protein is CSASTYNEQFF. The DNA of the CDR3 is TGCAGTGCATCGACATACAATGAGCAGTTCTTC.

In its sample, this clone was seen once. This chain uses TRBV19 with TRBJ2-3; 12 bases are shared with TRBD2. Trimming cost V 8 bases and J 2 bases; bases outside gene matches: 8. This CDR3 region has 16 residues. The germline V gene encodes CDR1 LNHDA and CDR2 SQIVND (reference sequence). CDR3 nucleotide sequence: TGTGCCAGTTCCCTTGGACTAGCGGGGACCACAGATACGCAGTATTTT. Translating gives CASSLGLAGTTDTQYF.

The chain recombines TRBV30 with TRBJ1-1; D perhaps matches TRBD1 (5 bases). Looked up from germline, CDR1 is GTSNPN and CDR2 is SVGIG (reference sequence). The CDR3 is 12 residues long. The CDR3 here is CALTAPNTEAFF. The CDR3 nucleotides read TGTGCGCTGACAGCTCCGAACACTGAAGCTTTCTTT.

V gene TRBV3-1 (or the pseudogene TRBV3-2) combines with J gene TRBJ1-1; 7 bases map to TRBD1. The J segment lost 1 base and the V segment lost 3 bases, leaving 14 bases of the junction unmatched. This CDR3 comprises 18 residues. CDR1 is LGHDT and CDR2 is YNNKEL in the germline V gene (reference sequence). CDR3 protein: CASSHAGAGGFRNTEAFF. The DNA for the CDR3 is TGTGCCAGCAGCCACGCCGGGGCAGGGGGTTTCCGGAACACTGAAGCTTTCTTT.

This clone was recorded a few times. The chain recombines TRBV9 with TRBJ2-2, with unresolved D. The germline V and J ends were trimmed by 7 bases and 1 base, with 14 bases remaining between them. The germline V gene encodes CDR1 SGDLS and CDR2 YYNGEE. The CDR3 spans 15 residues. The CDR3 coding sequence is TGTGCCAGCTCCCGGTTGAACAGGAACACCGGGGAGCTGTTTTTT. Translation: CASSRLNRNTGELFF. Full variable domain (remainder filled in from reference TRBV9 and TRBJ2-2): DSGVTQTPKHLITATGQRVTLRCSPRSGDLSVYWYQQSLDQGLQFLIQYYNGEERAKGNILERFSAQQFPDLHSELNLSSLELGDSALYFCASSRLNRNTGELFFGEGSRLTVL.

J is TRBJ2-3 and V is TRBV14; D perhaps matches TRBD2 (5 bases). This CDR3 contains 14 residues. Germline CDR1 SGHDN, CDR2 FVKESK. The V and J ends lost 0 bases and 4 bases respectively, with 8 bases between them. For the CDR3, the DNA is TGTGCCAGCAGCCAAGATCTGGGAGCAGATACGCAGTATTTT. Translation: CASSQDLGADTQYF.

The J gene is TRBJ2-1, the V gene TRBV6-2 or TRBV6-3, with D possibly being TRBD1 (6 bases). The CDR3 runs 14 residues. Trimming removed 1 base from V and 9 bases from J, with 13 bases in between. CDR1 is MNHEY, CDR2 SVGEGT, per germline. The CDR3 loop is CASSYLGRGGEQFF. The CDR3 DNA is TGTGCCAGCAGTTACTTGGGCAGGGGCGGTGAGCAGTTCTTC.

The genes are TRBV2 and TRBJ2-7; TRBD2 aligns across 14 bases. CDR3 length: 16 amino acids. CDR1 is SNHLY and CDR2 is FYNNEI in the germline V gene. V was clipped by 6 bases and J by 3 bases; unmatched bases: 7. The CDR3 DNA is TGTGCCAGCAGAGCACCCGGGACTAGCGGGAGCTACGAGCAGTACTTC. Translated: CASRAPGTSGSYEQYF.

This clone came up a few times. The chain links TRBV12-3 or TRBV12-4 to TRBJ1-5, with D unclear. The CDR3 loop spans 13 amino acids. V was pared by 5 bases and J by 5 bases, with 10 bases between. The DNA of the CDR3 is TGTGCCAGCAGTCCGCGTTTCGATCAGCCCCAGCATTTT. Its translation is CASSPRFDQPQHF.

This clone appeared a few times. CDR3: CASSSRTPASGNTIYF. The CDR3 nucleotides read TGTGCCAGCAGCTCAAGGACACCGGCCAGCGGAAACACCATATATTTT. V and J are TRBV7-9 and TRBJ1-3; D may be TRBD1 (5 bases). The germline gives CDR1 SEHNR, CDR2 FQNEAQ (reference sequence). The CDR3 totals 16 residues. Trimming pared 4 bases from V and 4 bases from J, leaving 17 bases between.

The genes are TRBV27 and TRBJ2-1; 10 bases agree with TRBD2. The trim removed 5 bases at V and 9 bases at J, leaving 7 bases unmatched. CDR3 size: 14 residues. Germline CDR1 MNHEY, CDR2 SMNVEV (reference sequence). The CDR3, as DNA: TGTGCCAGCAGTCCTAGCGGGGGACTGGGTGAGCAGTTCTTC. Its translation: CASSPSGGLGEQFF.

V usage is TRBV19 and J usage is TRBJ2-1; 13 bases agree with TRBD2. The CDR3 totals 17 residues. After removal of 6 bases from V and 4 bases from J, the junction contained 9 bases not matched to a gene. CDR1 and CDR2 from the germline V gene are LNHDA and SQIVND (reference sequence). The CDR3 DNA reads TGTGCCAGTAGCCGAGGACTAGCGGGGGTTTCATACAATGAGCAGTTCTTC. Translation gives CASSRGLAGVSYNEQFF.

Remarks on this clone: The junction departs from germline at one end; a sequencing error may be responsible. The chain combines TRBV6-6 with TRBJ1-6; the D is unclear. Germline V gene data show CDR1 as MNHNY and CDR2 as SVGAGI (reference sequence). The CDR3 covers 13 residues. The CDR3 nucleotides are TGTGCCAGCAGATCCACGGGGAATTCAGCCCTCCACTTT. It yields the protein CASRSTGNSALHF.